The source of this TCR beta chain is a study of T cell responses to AZD1222 COVID-19 vaccine. Study-wide points: Samples come after the peak T cell response, not at day 14. Researchers report vaccine-associated CD4 TCRs spanning spike, with dominance at 160-218 and 743-854. Nearly half of spike-specific TCRs reportedly go after variant regions that carry no mutations.

Of note for this clone: Its target is not known.

Assay: immunoSEQ multiplex PCR; the TCRdb copy retains only in-frame clones and omits some. Altogether around 46,000 clones are present, about 89% being singletons, with the ten largest covering about 5.4%. This CDR3 has 16 amino acids. Trimming took off 1 base at V and 0 bases at J, with 10 bases between the two ends. The germline V gene has CDR1 KGHDR and CDR2 SFDVKD. This receptor was identified in an adult who received the AZD1222 COVID-19 vaccine. V and J are TRBV24-1 and TRBJ2-3, with D possibly TRBD1 on 5 matching bases. Sequenced here: peripheral blood, sampled 28 days after the second AZD1222 dose. For the CDR3, the DNA is TGTGCCACCAGTGATTTCTCAGGGATTAGCACAGATACGCAGTATTTT. Encoded protein: CATSDFSGISTDTQYF.